The 22 T cell receptor beta chains reported below all come from one sample, sequenced in a study of T cell repertoires in cytomegalovirus infection. TCRdb ran MiXCR on the reads and lists one entry per CDR3 protein. The data show around 440,000 distinct CDR3 sequences, about 10% seen once. Sequencing input: PBMCs. The receptors shown here come from a human donor in good health (CMV status not recorded). Some clones in this sample may be carry-over from other donors' samples.

This clonotype has a count of ten or more. The chain carries TRBV7-6 and TRBJ2-5; D might be TRBD1 (5 bases). The CDR3 length is 14 residues. Germline V CDR1 and CDR2: SGHVS, FNYEAQ. V shed 4 bases and J shed 5 bases, with 14 bases lying between them. CDR3 amino acids: CASSSRRGGETQYF. CDR3 sequence (DNA): TGTGCCAGCAGCTCCCGAAGGGGTGGGGAGACCCAGTACTTC.

This clonotype has a count of ten or more. The chain employs TRBV5-1 and TRBJ2-5; 10 bases align to TRBD1. The CDR3 has 14 amino acids. Germline V lookup: CDR1 SGHRS, CDR2 YFSETQ. Unmatched junction bases numbered 2, after V lost 3 bases and J lost 3 bases. The CDR3 bases are TGCGCCAGCAGCTACGGGACAGGGGAAGAGACCCAGTACTTC. It encodes CASSYGTGEETQYF.

This clonotype has just a few counts. Since a much larger clone is just one base distant, this may be a read error. The V gene is TRBV5-4, the J gene TRBJ2-1, with 14 bases identical to TRBD2. CDR1 is SGHNT, CDR2 YYREEE, per germline (reference sequence). The CDR3 is 16 residues long. The CDR3 DNA reads TGTGCCAGCAGCGCCGGACTAGCGGGGGGCTACGATGAGCAGTTCTTC. Translating gives CASSAGLAGGYDEQFF.

This clonotype has at least ten counts. V is TRBV5-1 and J is TRBJ2-7; D is uncertain. V was clipped by 5 bases and J by 5 bases, with 8 bases between them. Per germline, CDR1 SGHRS and CDR2 YFSETQ. This CDR3 spans 11 amino acids. In DNA form, the CDR3 reads TGCGCCAGCAGGGGCGCGGACGAGCAGTACTTC. Protein: CASRGADEQYF. The complete variable domain, with remaining parts taken from reference TRBV5-1 and TRBJ2-7, reads KAGVTQTPRYLIKTRGQQVTLSCSPISGHRSVSWYQQTPGQGLQFLFEYFSETQRNKGNFPGRFSGRQFSNSRSEMNVSTLELGDSALYLCASRGADEQYFGPGTRLTVT.

The chain uses TRBV20-1 and TRBJ1-2, with a weak D call TRBD1 (5 bases). The V end lost 3 bases, the J end lost 7 bases, and 12 bases lay between the germline ends. CDR3 size: 12 residues. Germline assignment: CDR1 DFQATT and CDR2 SNEGSKA (reference sequence). CDR3 coding DNA: TGCAGTGCTAGTCTCCAGGGCAGTGGCTACACCTTC. This codes for CSASLQGSGYTF.

This clonotype has a single count. The chain links TRBV29-1 to TRBJ2-1, with 14 bases lining up with TRBD2. Per the germline V gene, CDR1 is SQVTM and CDR2 is ANQGSEA. The J segment lost 8 bases and the V segment lost 6 bases, leaving 6 bases of the junction unmatched. CDR3 length equals 14 residues. The DNA for the CDR3 is TGCAGCGTGGGACTAGCGGGAGAGGCGGATGAGCAGTTCTTC. Translated, it gives CSVGLAGEADEQFF.

This clonotype has more than one count but fewer than ten. The DNA of the CDR3 is TGCGCCAGCAGCTTGGAGGGACAGGGGCCCTACGAGCAGTACTTC. Amino acid sequence: CASSLEGQGPYEQYF. The V call is TRBV5-1, the J call TRBJ2-7; 10 nucleotides match TRBD1. J gave up 2 bases and V 0 bases, and 2 bases lay outside the gene matches. This CDR3 has 15 amino acids. CDR1 is SGHRS and CDR2 is YFSETQ in the germline V gene.

In its sample, this clonotype was seen a few times. J is TRBJ1-1 and V is TRBV18; 8 nucleotides agree with TRBD1. The CDR3 is 16 residues long. Looked up from germline, CDR1 is KGHSH and CDR2 is LQKENI. The ends lost 3 bases at V and 0 bases at J; junction bases unmatched: 6. The DNA of the CDR3 is TGTGCCAGCTCACCGAGACAGGGGACCTTGAACACTGAAGCTTTCTTT. Translated: CASSPRQGTLNTEAFF. The full variable domain, completed using reference TRBV18 and TRBJ1-1, is NAGVMQNPRHLVRRRGQEARLRCSPMKGHSHVYWYRQLPEEGLKFMVYLQKENIIDESGMPKERFSAEFPKEGPSILRIQQVVRGDSAAYFCASSPRQGTLNTEAFFGQGTRLTVV.

This clonotype was observed many times. The chain links TRBV4-1 to TRBJ1-5; D perhaps matches TRBD1 (6 bases). Germline V gene sequence: CDR1 MGHRA, CDR2 YSYEKL. V was shortened by 5 bases and J by 9 bases, with 20 bases between the two germline ends. This CDR3 is built from 15 residues. CDR3 residues: CASSGAGHILGPQHF. As DNA, the CDR3 is TGCGCCAGCAGCGGGGCGGGACATATCCTGGGGCCCCAGCATTTT.

The CDR3 region has the DNA TGTGCCAGTAGTAGGGACACCTTAAACTATGGCTACACCTTC. Encoded protein: CASSRDTLNYGYTF. The rearrangement joins TRBV19 to TRBJ1-2; TRBD1 is a possible D gene (6 bases). This CDR3 region has 14 residues. Germline V gene sequence: CDR1 LNHDA, CDR2 SQIVND (reference sequence). Trimming stripped 4 bases from V and 2 bases from J, with 11 bases between.

The V and J genes are TRBV5-3 and TRBJ1-1, with D possibly being TRBD1 (6 bases). TRBV5-3 is an ORF, with its function uncertain. V lost 8 bases to trimming and J lost 8 bases, with 22 bases between them. The CDR3 is 14 residues long. The CDR3 coding sequence is TGTGCCAGCAGCCTAACCTTGGACAGACAAGAAGCTTTCTTT. Encoded protein: CASSLTLDRQEAFF.

This clonotype showed up just a few times. V and J are TRBV19 and TRBJ2-1; D remains unclear. V was pared by 1 base and J by 10 bases, with 8 bases between. The CDR3 consists of 12 residues. CDR1 is LNHDA and CDR2 is SQIVND in the germline V gene (reference sequence). The CDR3 here is CASSIGRREQFF. CDR3 sequence (DNA): TGTGCCAGTAGTATAGGGCGCCGGGAGCAGTTCTTC.

The sample holds a few counts of this clonotype. A single base separates this from a much larger clone, so it may be a read error. This chain connects TRBV28 to TRBJ1-1, with TRBD1 matching 9 bases. This CDR3 spans 13 amino acids. Losses at the gene ends were 6 bases for V and 3 bases for J; bases not matched to a gene: 2. Looked up from germline, CDR1 is MDHEN and CDR2 is SYDVKM. As DNA, the CDR3 is TGTGCCAGCAGGGGGACAGGGTACACTGAAGCTTTCTTT. It translates to CASRGTGYTEAFF.

This clonotype was counted many times. The V gene is TRBV5-5, the J gene TRBJ1-6, with TRBD1 identical over 8 bases. Germline CDR1 and CDR2: SGHKS and YYEKEE (reference sequence). The length of the CDR3 is 15 residues. Germline trimming cut 0 bases from V and 6 bases from J; bases unmatched to any gene: 2. CDR3 DNA: TGTGCCAGCAGCTTGGGCGGACAGGGTAATTCACCCCTCCACTTT. Its protein product is CASSLGGQGNSPLHF. The full variable domain, completed using reference TRBV5-5 and TRBJ1-6, is DAGVTQSPTHLIKTRGQQVTLRCSPISGHKSVSWYQQVLGQGPQFIFQYYEKEERGRGNFPDRFSARQFPNYSSELNVNALLLGDSALYLCASSLGGQGNSPLHFGNGTRLTVT.

This clonotype occurred many times. V and J are TRBV25-1 and TRBJ2-3, with 7 bases matching TRBD1. The CDR3 runs to 14 residues. Looked up from germline, CDR1 is MGHDK and CDR2 is SYGVNS. J lost 5 bases, V lost 4 bases, and 6 bases had no gene match. This CDR3 is CASSARQGEDTQYF. In DNA form, the CDR3 reads TGTGCCAGCAGTGCCCGACAGGGAGAAGATACGCAGTATTTT.

There are many counts of this clonotype. The chain uses TRBV5-6 and TRBJ2-3; tentative D call: TRBD2 (5 bases). The V end lost 0 bases, the J end lost 3 bases, and 14 bases lay between the germline ends. CDR1 SGHDT and CDR2 YYEEEE come from the germline V gene. The length of the CDR3 is 16 residues. The CDR3 region has the DNA TGTGCCAGCAGCTTGGCGCCTCGGAGGCGAACAGATACGCAGTATTTT. Its protein product is CASSLAPRRRTDTQYF.

This clonotype was observed many times. This chain connects TRBV7-8 to TRBJ1-1; D may be TRBD1 (6 bases). Germline CDR1 reads SGHVS; CDR2 reads FQNEAQ. V was pared by 5 bases and J by 5 bases, with 18 bases between. This CDR3 region has 15 residues. The CDR3 DNA follows: TGTGCCAGCAGCCACCCCGGGGGCCTAGAAACTGAAGCTTTCTTT. Translation gives CASSHPGGLETEAFF.

This clonotype was recorded at least ten times. This chain joins TRBV12-3 or TRBV12-4 and TRBJ1-3; D unresolved. The V end lost 3 bases, the J end lost 4 bases, and 10 bases lay between the germline ends. This CDR3 is built from 14 residues. CDR3 protein: CASSFTSSGNTIYF. The DNA for the CDR3 is TGTGCCAGCAGTTTTACCTCTTCAGGAAACACCATATATTTT.

This clonotype was observed many times. The V call is TRBV7-8, the J call TRBJ2-7; D is uncertain. V was clipped by 4 bases and J by 7 bases, with 17 bases between them. This CDR3 is 14 amino acids long. CDR1 SGHVS and CDR2 FQNEAQ come from the germline V gene. The CDR3 spells CASSSGTNAAEQYF. CDR3 DNA: TGTGCCAGCAGCTCCGGAACCAACGCGGCGGAGCAGTACTTC.

The sample holds many counts of this clonotype. At one of its ends the junction is not consistent with the germline gene, which may arise from a read error. V and J are TRBV7-9 and TRBJ1-1; TRBD1 matches 8 bases. CDR3 length equals 15 residues. The germline gives CDR1 SEHNR, CDR2 FQNEAQ (reference sequence). The CDR3 sequence: CASSFATGVNTEAFF. CDR3 sequence (DNA): TGTGCCAGCAGCTTCGCGACAGGGGTGAATACTGAAGCTTTCTTT. Drawing the rest from reference TRBV7-9 and TRBJ1-1, the complete variable domain is DTGVSQNPRHKITKRGQNVTFRCDPISEHNRLYWYRQTLGQGPEFLTYFQNEAQLEKSRLLSDRFSAERPKGSFSTLEIQRTEQGDSAMYLCASSFATGVNTEAFFGQGTRLTVV.

This chain uses TRBV15 with TRBJ2-5, with D possibly TRBD2 on 5 matching bases. This CDR3 comprises 16 residues. Trimming stripped 0 bases from V and 4 bases from J, with 15 bases between. Germline CDR1 and CDR2: LNHNV and YYDKDF (reference sequence). This CDR3 reads CATSRDPKSGRETQYF. The CDR3 DNA follows: TGTGCCACCAGCAGAGATCCGAAAAGCGGCAGAGAGACCCAGTACTTC.

This clonotype was detected many times. V usage is TRBV4-1 and J usage is TRBJ1-4; D uncertain. Germline V gene lookup returns CDR1 MGHRA and CDR2 YSYEKL. Trimming shortened V by 1 base and J by 8 bases, and 5 bases separated the two germline ends. The CDR3 contains 12 residues. CDR3 DNA sequence: TGCGCCAGCAGCCAAGCAAGGGAAAAACTGTTTTTT. This encodes CASSQAREKLFF.